The 20 T cell receptor beta chains presented below share a single source sample, sequenced in a study of cytomegalovirus exposure and HLA in healthy donors. The PCR contained 60 Vbeta and 13 Jbeta primers. Clones were sequenced by immunoSEQ multiplex PCR, and TCRdb holds only the in-frame ones, with some missing. The sample lists about 180,000 clones, more than 75% occurring once. Sequenced sample: PBMCs. These receptors all come from a woman between 25 and 40 years old in good health and CMV-seropositive.

This clone appeared a few times. V usage is TRBV4-2 and J usage is TRBJ2-7; 9 positions match TRBD1. This CDR3 is built from 16 residues. Germline V gives CDR1 LGHNA, CDR2 YNFKEQ. V lost 0 bases and J lost 2; bases outside the gene matches: 5. CDR3 DNA: TGTGCCAGCAGCCAAGATGTGGACAGGGGACCCTACGAGCAGTACTTC. Its translation: CASSQDVDRGPYEQYF.

V and J are TRBV6-1 and TRBJ1-2; D uncertain. The CDR3 runs 14 residues. Trimming took off 0 bases at V and 4 bases at J, with 9 bases between the two ends. In germline, CDR1 is MNHNS, CDR2 SASEGT. As DNA, the CDR3 is TGTGCCAGCAGTGAAGCGGCGGTTGTCTATGGCTACACCTTC. It is translated as CASSEAAVVYGYTF.

The chain has TRBV2 and TRBJ2-7, with D tentatively TRBD2 (6 bases). Trimming removed 7 bases from V and 2 bases from J, with 12 bases in between. The CDR3 sequence is 13 residues long. In germline, CDR1 is SNHLY, CDR2 FYNNEI. CDR3 coding DNA: TGTGCCAGCAAGGTTGGAGGGACCTACGAGCAGTACTTC. Residues: CASKVGGTYEQYF.

The J gene is TRBJ2-7, the V gene TRBV27, with 9 bases matching TRBD1. The V segment lost 6 bases and the J segment 3 bases; nucleotides outside the gene matches: 9. From germline, CDR1 is MNHEY and CDR2 SMNVEV (reference sequence). This CDR3 is built from 15 residues. The CDR3 region is CASRPYRDRVYEQYF. DNA for the CDR3: TGTGCCAGCAGGCCCTACCGGGACAGGGTCTACGAGCAGTACTTC.

This chain connects TRBV9 to TRBJ2-3; 8 nucleotides align to TRBD2. The CDR3 is 15 residues long. The V segment lost 3 bases and the J segment 4 bases; nucleotides outside the gene matches: 7. Germline CDR1 reads SGDLS; CDR2 reads YYNGEE. The CDR3 DNA is TGTGCCAGCAGCGCCGGGAGGGGGGCGGCAGATACGCAGTATTTT. Translated, it gives CASSAGRGAADTQYF.

The chain is built from TRBV7-8 and TRBJ1-5; 11 nucleotides line up with TRBD1. There are 15 residues in the CDR3. The junction had 3 bases not matched to a gene; V was cut back by 5 bases and J by 3 bases. Looked up from germline, CDR1 is SGHVS and CDR2 is FQNEAQ. In DNA form, the CDR3 reads TGTGCCAGCAGCGGGGGACAGGGGGTCAATCAGCCCCAGCATTTT. This gives the protein CASSGGQGVNQPQHF.

The chain joins TRBV13 to TRBJ1-1; perhaps TRBD1 as D (6 bases). CDR3 length equals 16 residues. The germline V and J ends were trimmed by 2 bases and 5 bases, with 18 bases remaining between them. The germline CDR1 and CDR2 sequences are PRHDT and FYEKMQ (reference sequence). The CDR3 nucleotides are TGTGCCAGCAGCTTACGGGGCAGGGGCAAAGGTACTGAAGCTTTCTTT. This gives the protein CASSLRGRGKGTEAFF.

The V and J genes are TRBV6-1 and TRBJ2-7; TRBD1 matches at 12 bases. CDR1 is MNHNS, CDR2 SASEGT, per germline. The CDR3 loop spans 14 amino acids. V gave up 10 bases and J gave up 4 bases; unmatched junction bases: 8. For the CDR3, the DNA is TGTGCCACCATGGGGACAGGGGGCGTATACGAGCAGTACTTC. Translation: CATMGTGGVYEQYF.

The rearrangement joins TRBV9 to TRBJ2-4; 9 positions match TRBD1. CDR1 and CDR2 from the germline V gene are SGDLS and YYNGEE. The CDR3 has 16 residues. Trimming took 4 bases from V and 2 from J; bases not matched to a gene: 7. The CDR3 is CASSLGQGLTKNIQYF. CDR3 sequence (DNA): TGTGCCAGCAGCCTTGGACAGGGGTTAACCAAAAACATTCAGTACTTC.

For the CDR3, the DNA is TGTGCCAGCTCCGAGGGCGGTAGCGGGGGAGATACGCAGTATTTT. It codes for CASSEGGSGGDTQYF. The chain joins TRBV2 to TRBJ2-3, with 9 nucleotides matching TRBD2. The J segment lost 5 bases and the V segment lost 8 bases, leaving 11 bases of the junction unmatched. Germline CDR1 and CDR2: SNHLY and FYNNEI. The CDR3 runs to 15 residues.

The V and J genes are TRBV19 and TRBJ2-2; 7 bases are shared with TRBD1. Trimming cost V 6 bases and J 1 base; bases outside gene matches: 14. This CDR3 is built from 18 residues. The germline V gene has CDR1 LNHDA and CDR2 SQIVND (reference sequence). The CDR3: CASRPRTGGFQNTGELFF. CDR3 coding DNA: TGTGCCAGTAGGCCCAGGACAGGCGGGTTTCAGAACACCGGGGAGCTGTTTTTT.

The chain joins TRBV7-9 to TRBJ2-1; TRBD1 agrees at 7 bases. CDR1 SEHNR and CDR2 FQNEAQ come from the germline V gene (reference sequence). The V segment lost 3 bases and the J segment 5 bases; nucleotides outside the gene matches: 10. The length of the CDR3 is 16 residues. Here the CDR3 reads CASSLLRQGPHNEQFF. The CDR3 DNA reads as TGTGCCAGCAGCTTGCTCCGACAGGGCCCCCACAATGAGCAGTTCTTC.

The V and J genes are TRBV7-2 and TRBJ1-4; 7 bases are shared with TRBD1. CDR1 SGHTA and CDR2 FQGNSA come from the germline V gene. This CDR3 is built from 15 residues. After removal of 5 bases from V and 2 bases from J, the junction contained 5 bases not matched to a gene. CDR3 DNA: TGTGCCAGCAGCCAACAGGGGAGGACTAATGAAAAACTGTTTTTT. This translates into CASSQQGRTNEKLFF.

The J gene is TRBJ1-3, the V gene TRBV7-2; D ambiguous. V was pared by 1 base and J by 1 base, with 11 bases between. Germline lookup yields CDR1 SGHTA and CDR2 FQGNSA. The CDR3 spans 16 residues. The CDR3 region has the DNA TGTGCCAGCAGCTTAGTTTGGGCCCGGTCTGGAAACACCATATATTTT. Protein sequence: CASSLVWARSGNTIYF.

This chain links TRBV10-2 with TRBJ2-5; 10 nucleotides agree with TRBD2. Germline values: CDR1 WSHSY, CDR2 SAAADI. This CDR3 comprises 14 residues. V shed 5 bases and J 5 bases; nucleotides not matched to a gene: 5. CDR3 region: CASSHGSGGETQYF. The CDR3 coding sequence is TGCGCCAGCAGTCACGGTAGCGGGGGGGAGACCCAGTACTTC.

The chain carries TRBV5-1 and TRBJ1-3, with TRBD1 matching 8 bases. Germline CDR1 SGHRS, CDR2 YFSETQ. Losses at the gene ends were 0 bases for V and 1 base for J; bases not matched to a gene: 3. The CDR3 runs 16 residues. This CDR3 reads CASSLGRTGSGNTIYF. CDR3 sequence (DNA): TGCGCCAGCAGCTTGGGGAGGACAGGGTCTGGAAACACCATATATTTT.

The rearrangement joins TRBV5-4 to TRBJ2-3, with 15 bases that match TRBD2. The V gene end was trimmed by 6 bases and the J gene end by 0 bases; junction bases not matched to a gene: 5. The germline CDR1 and CDR2 sequences are SGHNT and YYREEE (reference sequence). The CDR3 consists of 17 residues. CDR3 protein: CASKGLAGGLSTDTQYF. For the CDR3, the DNA is TGTGCCAGCAAGGGACTAGCGGGGGGCCTGAGCACAGATACGCAGTATTTT.

The rearrangement uses TRBV7-6 and TRBJ2-5, with 7 bases fitting TRBD2. The CDR3 has 14 residues. V gave up 5 bases and J gave up 5 bases; unmatched junction bases: 8. The germline gives CDR1 SGHVS, CDR2 FNYEAQ. The DNA of the CDR3 is TGTGCCAGCAGCGTTGCGACCGGGGGGGAGACCCAGTACTTC. It specifies CASSVATGGETQYF.

This clone was observed once. V gene TRBV9 combines with J gene TRBJ2-5; perhaps TRBD1 as D (5 bases). The germline gives CDR1 SGDLS, CDR2 YYNGEE. V was cut by 2 bases and J by 5 bases, with 16 bases left in between. This CDR3 spans 15 amino acids. The DNA for the CDR3 is TGTGCCAGCAGCGTGGGGCTGGGGATCTGGGAGACCCAGTACTTC. Translation: CASSVGLGIWETQYF.

This rearrangement joins TRBV7-2 to TRBJ2-2; 9 bases agree with TRBD2. V shed 1 base and J 5 bases; nucleotides not matched to a gene: 2. Per the germline V gene, CDR1 is SGHTA and CDR2 is FQGNSA. This CDR3 has 15 residues. This chain's CDR3 is CASSLVLAGTGELFF. The DNA of the CDR3 is TGTGCCAGCAGCTTAGTCCTAGCGGGGACCGGGGAGCTGTTTTTT.